The sequence of this T cell receptor (beta chain) was determined in a study of T cell responses to AZD1222 COVID-19 vaccine. There are 13 residues in the CDR3. Germline V lookup: CDR1 GTSNPN, CDR2 SVGIG (reference sequence). Trimming took 4 bases from V and 4 from J, leaving 11 bases between them. TCRdb's copy holds only in-frame clones and misses some; the assay was immunoSEQ multiplex PCR. The sample has tens of thousands of clones, about 88% seen once. The sample was peripheral blood, taken 28 days after the second AZD1222 dose. The source is an adult who received the AZD1222 COVID-19 vaccine. The genes are TRBV30 and TRBJ1-3; possibly TRBD1 for D (5 bases). The CDR3: CAWTGTPGNTIYF. The CDR3 nucleotides are TGTGCCTGGACTGGGACGCCAGGAAACACCATATATTTT.